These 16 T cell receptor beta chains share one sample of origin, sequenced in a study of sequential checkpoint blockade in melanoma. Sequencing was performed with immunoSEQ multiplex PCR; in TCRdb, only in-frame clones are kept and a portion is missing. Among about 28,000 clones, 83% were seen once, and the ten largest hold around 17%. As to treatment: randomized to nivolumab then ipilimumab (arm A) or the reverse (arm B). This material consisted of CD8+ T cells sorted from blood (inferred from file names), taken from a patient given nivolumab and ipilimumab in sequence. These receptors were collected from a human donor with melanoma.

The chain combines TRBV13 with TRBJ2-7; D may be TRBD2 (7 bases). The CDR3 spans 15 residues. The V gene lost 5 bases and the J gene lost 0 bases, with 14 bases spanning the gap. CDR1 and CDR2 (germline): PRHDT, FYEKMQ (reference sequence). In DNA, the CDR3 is TGTGCCAGCAGCCGGGGGGCCGGACACTCCTACGAGCAGTACTTC. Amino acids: CASSRGAGHSYEQYF.

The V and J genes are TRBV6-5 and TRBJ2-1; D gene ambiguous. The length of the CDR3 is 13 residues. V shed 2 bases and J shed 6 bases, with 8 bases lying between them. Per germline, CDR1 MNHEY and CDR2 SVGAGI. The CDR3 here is CASSYARSNEQFF. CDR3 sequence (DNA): TGTGCCAGCAGTTACGCTAGGAGCAATGAGCAGTTCTTC.

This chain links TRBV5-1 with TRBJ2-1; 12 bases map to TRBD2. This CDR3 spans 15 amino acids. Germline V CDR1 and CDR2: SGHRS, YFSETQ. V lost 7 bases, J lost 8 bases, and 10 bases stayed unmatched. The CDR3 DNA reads TGCGCCAGCTCTCCTTCTAGCGGGAGGGCCTATGAGCAGTTCTTC. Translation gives CASSPSSGRAYEQFF.

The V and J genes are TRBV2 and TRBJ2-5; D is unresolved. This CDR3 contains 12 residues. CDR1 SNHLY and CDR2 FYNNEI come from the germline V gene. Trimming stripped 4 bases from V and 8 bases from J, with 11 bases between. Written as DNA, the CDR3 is TGTGCCAGCAGTGGGTCTCGTCTAACCCAGTACTTC. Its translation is CASSGSRLTQYF.

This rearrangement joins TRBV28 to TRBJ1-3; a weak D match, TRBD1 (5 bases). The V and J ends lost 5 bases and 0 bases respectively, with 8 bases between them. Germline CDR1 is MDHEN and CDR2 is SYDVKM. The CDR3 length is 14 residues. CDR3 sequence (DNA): TGTGCCAGCAGTAGCGGGGGCTCTGGAAACACCATATATTTT. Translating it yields CASSSGGSGNTIYF.

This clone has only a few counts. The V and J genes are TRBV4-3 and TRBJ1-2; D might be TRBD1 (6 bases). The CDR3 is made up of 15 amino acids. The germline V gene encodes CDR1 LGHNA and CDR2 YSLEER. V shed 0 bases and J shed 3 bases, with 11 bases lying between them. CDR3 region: CASSQEDSSHYGYTF. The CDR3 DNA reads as TGCGCCAGCAGCCAAGAGGACAGTAGCCACTATGGCTACACCTTC.

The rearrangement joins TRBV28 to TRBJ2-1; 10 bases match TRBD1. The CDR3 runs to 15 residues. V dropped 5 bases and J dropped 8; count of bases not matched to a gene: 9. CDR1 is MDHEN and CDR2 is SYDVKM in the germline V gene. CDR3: CASSEGQGRVDEQFF. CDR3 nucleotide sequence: TGTGCCAGCAGTGAGGGACAGGGGCGTGTTGATGAGCAGTTCTTC. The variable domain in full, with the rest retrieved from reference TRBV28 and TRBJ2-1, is DVKVTQSSRYLVKRTGEKVFLECVQDMDHENMFWYRQDPGLGLRLIYFSYDVKMKEKGDIPEGYSVSREKKERFSLILESASTNQTSMYLCASSEGQGRVDEQFFGPGTRLTVL.

The CDR3 loop reads CASRPEWGGPSSYNEQFF. CDR3 bases: TGTGCCAGTAGACCGGAATGGGGGGGCCCAAGCTCCTACAATGAGCAGTTCTTC. The V gene is TRBV19, the J gene TRBJ2-1; maybe TRBD2 (7 bases). Germline assignment: CDR1 LNHDA and CDR2 SQIVND (reference sequence). Trimming removed 6 bases at V and 0 bases at J, with 21 bases between. The CDR3 consists of 18 residues.

The CDR3 region is CASRSGTLNTGELFF. Written as DNA, the CDR3 is TGTGCCAGCAGGTCCGGGACACTGAACACCGGGGAGCTGTTTTTT. V and J are TRBV6-5 and TRBJ2-2, with D possibly matching TRBD1 (6 bases). The germline V gene has CDR1 MNHEY and CDR2 SVGAGI. The CDR3 has 15 amino acids. Trimming left V 6 bases short and J 1 base short, with 12 bases between.

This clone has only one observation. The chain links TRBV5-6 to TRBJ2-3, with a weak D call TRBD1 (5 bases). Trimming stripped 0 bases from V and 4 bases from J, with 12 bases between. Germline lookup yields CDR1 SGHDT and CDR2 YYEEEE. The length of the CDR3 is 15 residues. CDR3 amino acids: CASSLVTAWPDTQYF. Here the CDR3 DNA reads TGTGCCAGCAGCTTGGTGACAGCCTGGCCAGATACGCAGTATTTT.

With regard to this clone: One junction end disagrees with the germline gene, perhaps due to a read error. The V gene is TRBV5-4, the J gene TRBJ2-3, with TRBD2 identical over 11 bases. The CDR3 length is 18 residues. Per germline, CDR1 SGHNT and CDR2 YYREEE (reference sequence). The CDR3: CASRKSSGGAHSTDTQCF. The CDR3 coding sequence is TGTGCCAGCAGGAAAAGTAGCGGGGGGGCCCATAGCACAGATACGCAGTGTTTT. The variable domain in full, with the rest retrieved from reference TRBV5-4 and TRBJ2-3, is ETGVTQSPTHLIKTRGQQVTLRCSSQSGHNTVSWYQQALGQGPQFIFQYYREEENGRGNFPPRFSGLQFPNYSSELNVNALELDDSALYLCASRKSSGGAHSTDTQCFGPGTRLTVL.

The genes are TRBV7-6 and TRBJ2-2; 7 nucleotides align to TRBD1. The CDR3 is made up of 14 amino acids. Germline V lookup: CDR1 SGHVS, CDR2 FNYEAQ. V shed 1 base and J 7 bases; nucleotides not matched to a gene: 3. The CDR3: CASSLEGGHGELFF. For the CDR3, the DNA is TGTGCCAGCAGCTTAGAAGGGGGCCACGGGGAGCTGTTTTTT. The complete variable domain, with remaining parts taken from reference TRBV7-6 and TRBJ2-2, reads GAGVSQSPRYKVTKRGQDVALRCDPISGHVSLYWYRQALGQGPEFLTYFNYEAQQDKSGLPNDRFSAERPEGSISTLTIQRTEQRDSAMYRCASSLEGGHGELFFGEGSRLTVL.

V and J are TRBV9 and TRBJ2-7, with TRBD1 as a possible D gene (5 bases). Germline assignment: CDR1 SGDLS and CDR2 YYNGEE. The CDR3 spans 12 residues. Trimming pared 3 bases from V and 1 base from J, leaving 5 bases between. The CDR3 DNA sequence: TGTGCCAGCAGCGGGACATCCTACGAGCAGTACTTC. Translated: CASSGTSYEQYF.

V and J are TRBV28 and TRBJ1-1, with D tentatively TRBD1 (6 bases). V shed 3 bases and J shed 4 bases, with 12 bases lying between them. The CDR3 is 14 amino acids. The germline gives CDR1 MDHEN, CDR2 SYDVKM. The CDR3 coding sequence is TGTGCCAGCAGTTTTTATTTGGGGGCCACTGAAGCTTTCTTT. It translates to CASSFYLGATEAFF.

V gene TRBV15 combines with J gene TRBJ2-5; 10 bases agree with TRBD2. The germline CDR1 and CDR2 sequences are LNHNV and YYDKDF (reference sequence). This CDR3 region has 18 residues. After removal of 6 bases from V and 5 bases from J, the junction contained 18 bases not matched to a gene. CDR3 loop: CATRFPGLAGVVGETQYF. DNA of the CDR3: TGTGCCACCAGGTTCCCCGGGCTAGCGGGAGTGGTTGGGGAGACCCAGTACTTC.

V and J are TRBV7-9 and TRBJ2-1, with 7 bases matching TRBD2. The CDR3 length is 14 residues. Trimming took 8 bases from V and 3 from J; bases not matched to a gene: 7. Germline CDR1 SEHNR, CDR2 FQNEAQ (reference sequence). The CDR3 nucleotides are TGTGCCAGCTGCCCCCCGGGAGGCTACAATGAGCAGTTCTTC. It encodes CASCPPGGYNEQFF.